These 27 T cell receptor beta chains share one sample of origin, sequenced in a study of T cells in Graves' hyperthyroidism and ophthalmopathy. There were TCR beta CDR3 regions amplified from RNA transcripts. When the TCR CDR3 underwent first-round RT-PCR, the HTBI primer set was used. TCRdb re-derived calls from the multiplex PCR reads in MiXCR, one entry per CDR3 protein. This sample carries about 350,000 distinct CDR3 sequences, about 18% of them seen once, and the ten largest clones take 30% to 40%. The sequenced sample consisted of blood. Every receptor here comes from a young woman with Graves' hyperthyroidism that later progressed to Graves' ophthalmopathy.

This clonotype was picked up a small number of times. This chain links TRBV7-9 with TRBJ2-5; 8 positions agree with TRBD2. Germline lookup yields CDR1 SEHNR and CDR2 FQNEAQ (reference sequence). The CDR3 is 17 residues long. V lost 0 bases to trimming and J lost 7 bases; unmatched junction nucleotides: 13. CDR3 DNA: TGTGCCAGCAGCTTAGCGTACGGCGGGGGGTCTTTTTCGACCCAGTACTTC. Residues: CASSLAYGGGSFSTQYF.

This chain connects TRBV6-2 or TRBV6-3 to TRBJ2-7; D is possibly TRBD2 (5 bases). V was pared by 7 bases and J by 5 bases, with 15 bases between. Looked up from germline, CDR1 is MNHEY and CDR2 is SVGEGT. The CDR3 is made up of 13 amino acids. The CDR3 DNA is TGTGCCAGCAAACGAGGGCCTGGCAACGAGCAGTACTTC. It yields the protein CASKRGPGNEQYF.

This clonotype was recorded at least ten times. The CDR3, as DNA: TGCAGTGCTAGAGGGGGACACGGCACCGGTCTTTATAATTCACCCCTCCACTTT. Translating gives CSARGGHGTGLYNSPLHF. This chain connects TRBV20-1 to TRBJ1-6, with D possibly being TRBD1 (6 bases). Trimming cost V 1 base and J 4 bases, with 20 bases left between them. The CDR3 is 18 residues long. Germline V lookup: CDR1 DFQATT, CDR2 SNEGSKA (reference sequence).

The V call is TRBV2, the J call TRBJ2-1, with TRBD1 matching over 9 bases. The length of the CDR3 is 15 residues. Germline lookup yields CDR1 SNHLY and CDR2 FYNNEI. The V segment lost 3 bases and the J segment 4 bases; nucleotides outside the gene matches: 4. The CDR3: CASSEEGQGYNEQFF. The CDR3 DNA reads TGTGCCAGCAGTGAGGAAGGACAGGGGTACAATGAGCAGTTCTTC. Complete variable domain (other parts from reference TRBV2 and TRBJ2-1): EPEVTQTPSHQVTQMGQEVILRCVPISNHLYFYWYRQILGQKVEFLVSFYNNEISEKSEIFDDQFSVERPDGSNFTLKIRSTKLEDSAMYFCASSEEGQGYNEQFFGPGTRLTVL.

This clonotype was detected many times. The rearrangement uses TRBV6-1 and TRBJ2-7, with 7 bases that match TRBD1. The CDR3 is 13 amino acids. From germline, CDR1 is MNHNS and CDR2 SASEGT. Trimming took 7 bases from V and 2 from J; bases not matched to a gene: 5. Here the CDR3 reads CASTGTEAYEQYF. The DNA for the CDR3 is TGTGCCAGCACGGGGACAGAAGCCTACGAGCAGTACTTC.

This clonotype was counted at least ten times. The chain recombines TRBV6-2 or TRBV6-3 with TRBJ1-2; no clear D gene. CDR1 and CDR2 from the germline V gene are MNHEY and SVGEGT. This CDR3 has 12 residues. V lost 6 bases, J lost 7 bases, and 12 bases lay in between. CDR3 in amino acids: CASRTTRFGYTF. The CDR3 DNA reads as TGTGCCAGCAGGACTACGCGGTTTGGCTACACCTTC.

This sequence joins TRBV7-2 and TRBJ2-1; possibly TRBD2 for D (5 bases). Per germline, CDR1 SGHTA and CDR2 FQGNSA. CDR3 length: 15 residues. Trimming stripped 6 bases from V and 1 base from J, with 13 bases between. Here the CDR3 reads CASRSGVLSYNEQFF. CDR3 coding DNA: TGTGCCAGCAGGTCCGGGGTGTTGTCCTACAATGAGCAGTTCTTC.

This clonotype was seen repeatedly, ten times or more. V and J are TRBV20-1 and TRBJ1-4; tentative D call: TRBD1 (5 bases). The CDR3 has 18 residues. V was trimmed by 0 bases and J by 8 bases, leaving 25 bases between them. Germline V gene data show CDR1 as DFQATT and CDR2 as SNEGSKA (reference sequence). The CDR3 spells CSAREPNSPGTLGEKLFF. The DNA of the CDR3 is TGCAGTGCTAGAGAACCCAACAGTCCCGGGACTTTGGGAGAAAAACTGTTTTTT.

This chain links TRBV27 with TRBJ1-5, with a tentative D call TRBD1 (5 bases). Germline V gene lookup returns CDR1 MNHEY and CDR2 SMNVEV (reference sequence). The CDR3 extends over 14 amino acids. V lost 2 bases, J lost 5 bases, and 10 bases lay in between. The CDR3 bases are TGTGCCAGCAGTTTAAGGGCAGGGCATCAGCCCCAGCATTTT. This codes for CASSLRAGHQPQHF.

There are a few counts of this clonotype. The CDR3 sequence: CASSFGGQGVTGELFF. CDR3 coding DNA: TGCGCCAGCAGCTTTGGGGGACAGGGGGTCACCGGGGAGCTGTTTTTT. This chain joins TRBV5-1 and TRBJ2-2, with 11 bases lining up with TRBD1. CDR3 length: 16 residues. Germline CDR1 is SGHRS and CDR2 is YFSETQ. The V gene end was trimmed by 2 bases and the J gene end by 4 bases; junction bases not matched to a gene: 4.

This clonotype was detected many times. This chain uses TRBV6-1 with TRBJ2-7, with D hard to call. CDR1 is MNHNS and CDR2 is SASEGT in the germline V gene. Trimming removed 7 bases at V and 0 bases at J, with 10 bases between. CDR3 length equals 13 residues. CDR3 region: CASTDGPSYEQYF. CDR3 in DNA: TGTGCCAGCACCGACGGACCCTCCTACGAGCAGTACTTC.

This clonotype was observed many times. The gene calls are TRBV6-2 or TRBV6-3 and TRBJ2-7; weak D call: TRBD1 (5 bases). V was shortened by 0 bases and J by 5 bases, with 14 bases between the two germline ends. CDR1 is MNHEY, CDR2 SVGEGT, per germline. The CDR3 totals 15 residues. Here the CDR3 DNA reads TGTGCCAGCAGTTACTCACAGGATGGAGTCAACGAGCAGTACTTC. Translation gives CASSYSQDGVNEQYF.

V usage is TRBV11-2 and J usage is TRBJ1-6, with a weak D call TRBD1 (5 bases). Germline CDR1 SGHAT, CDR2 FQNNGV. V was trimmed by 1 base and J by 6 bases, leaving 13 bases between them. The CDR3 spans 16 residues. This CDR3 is CASSLASGGPNSPLHF. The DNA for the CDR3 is TGTGCCAGCAGCTTAGCGTCGGGGGGACCTAATTCACCCCTCCACTTT.

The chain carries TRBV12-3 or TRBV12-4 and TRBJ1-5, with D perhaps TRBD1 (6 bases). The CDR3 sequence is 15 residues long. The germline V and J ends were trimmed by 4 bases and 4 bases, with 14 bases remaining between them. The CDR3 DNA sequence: TGTGCCAGCAGTTCGCTGTCTGGACAGAATCAGCCCCAGCATTTT. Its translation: CASSSLSGQNQPQHF.

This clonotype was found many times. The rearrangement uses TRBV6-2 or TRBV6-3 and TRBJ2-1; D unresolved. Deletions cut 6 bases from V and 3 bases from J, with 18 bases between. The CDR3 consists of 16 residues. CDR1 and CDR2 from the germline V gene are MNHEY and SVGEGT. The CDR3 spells CASRWERVTDYNEQFF. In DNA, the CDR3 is TGTGCCAGCAGATGGGAACGAGTAACAGACTACAATGAGCAGTTCTTC.

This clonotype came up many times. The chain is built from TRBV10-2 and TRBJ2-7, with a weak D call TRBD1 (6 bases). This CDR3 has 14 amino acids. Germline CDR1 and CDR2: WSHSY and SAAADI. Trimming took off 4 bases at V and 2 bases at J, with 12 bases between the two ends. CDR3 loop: CASSGPGDTYEQYF. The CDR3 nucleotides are TGCGCCAGCAGTGGACCAGGGGATACCTACGAGCAGTACTTC.

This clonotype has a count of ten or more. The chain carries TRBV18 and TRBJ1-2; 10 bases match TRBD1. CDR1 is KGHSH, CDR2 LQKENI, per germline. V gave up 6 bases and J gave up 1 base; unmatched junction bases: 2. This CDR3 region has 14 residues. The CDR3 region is CASSGDRGNYGYTF. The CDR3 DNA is TGTGCCAGCTCGGGGGACAGGGGTAACTATGGCTACACCTTC.

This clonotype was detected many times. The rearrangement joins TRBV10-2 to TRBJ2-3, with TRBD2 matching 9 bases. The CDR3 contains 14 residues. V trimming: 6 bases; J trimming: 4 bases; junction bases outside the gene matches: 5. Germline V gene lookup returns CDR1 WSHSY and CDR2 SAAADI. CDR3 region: CASRDVAGADTQYF. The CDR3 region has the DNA TGCGCCAGCAGGGATGTAGCGGGAGCAGATACGCAGTATTTT.

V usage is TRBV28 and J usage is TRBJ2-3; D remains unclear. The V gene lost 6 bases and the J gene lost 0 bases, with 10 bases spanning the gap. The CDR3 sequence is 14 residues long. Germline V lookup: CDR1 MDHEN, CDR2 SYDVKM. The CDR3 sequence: CASRQITSTDTQYF. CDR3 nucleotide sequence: TGTGCCAGCAGGCAGATTACTAGCACAGATACGCAGTATTTT. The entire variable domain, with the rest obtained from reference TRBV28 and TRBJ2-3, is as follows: DVKVTQSSRYLVKRTGEKVFLECVQDMDHENMFWYRQDPGLGLRLIYFSYDVKMKEKGDIPEGYSVSREKKERFSLILESASTNQTSMYLCASRQITSTDTQYFGPGTRLTVL.

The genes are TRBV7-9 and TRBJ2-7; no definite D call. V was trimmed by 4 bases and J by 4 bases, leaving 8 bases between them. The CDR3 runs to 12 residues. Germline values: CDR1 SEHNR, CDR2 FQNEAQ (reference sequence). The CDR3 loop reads CASSSTPYEQYV. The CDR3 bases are TGTGCCAGCAGCTCGACACCTTACGAGCAGTACGTC.

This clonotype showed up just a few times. The CDR3 nucleotides read TGCAGTGCCTCGACTAGCGGGAGGAGGACCCAGTACTTC. This encodes CSASTSGRRTQYF. This chain uses TRBV20-1 with TRBJ2-5; 13 bases fit TRBD2. The CDR3 sequence is 13 residues long. Germline V lookup: CDR1 DFQATT, CDR2 SNEGSKA (reference sequence). Trimming took 6 bases from V and 7 from J; bases not matched to a gene: 5.

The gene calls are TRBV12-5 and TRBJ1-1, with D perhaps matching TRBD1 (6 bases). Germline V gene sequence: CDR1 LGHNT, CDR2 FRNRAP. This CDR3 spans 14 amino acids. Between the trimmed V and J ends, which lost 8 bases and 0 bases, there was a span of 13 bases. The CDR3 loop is CASRDTGLNTEAFF. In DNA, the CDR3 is TGTGCTAGTAGGGATACAGGGTTGAACACTGAAGCTTTCTTT. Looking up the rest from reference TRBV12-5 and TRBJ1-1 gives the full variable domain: DARVTQTPRHKVTEMGQEVTMRCQPILGHNTVFWYRQTMMQGLELLAYFRNRAPLDDSGMPKDRFSAEMPDATLATLKIQPSEPRDSAVYFCASRDTGLNTEAFFGQGTRLTVV.

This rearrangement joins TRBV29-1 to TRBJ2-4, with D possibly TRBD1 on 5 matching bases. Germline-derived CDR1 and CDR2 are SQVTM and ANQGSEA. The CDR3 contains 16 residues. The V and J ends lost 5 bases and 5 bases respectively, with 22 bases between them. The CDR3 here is CSVFWEGVTTENIQYF. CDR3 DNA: TGCAGCGTTTTTTGGGAAGGGGTCACAACCGAAAACATTCAGTACTTC.

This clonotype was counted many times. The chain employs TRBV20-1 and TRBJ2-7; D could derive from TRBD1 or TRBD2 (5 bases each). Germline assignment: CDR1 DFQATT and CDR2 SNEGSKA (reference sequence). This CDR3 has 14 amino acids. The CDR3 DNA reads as TGCAATCTAAAACCGGGACCCACCGATTGCGAGCAGTACTTC. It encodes CNLKPGPTDCEQYF.

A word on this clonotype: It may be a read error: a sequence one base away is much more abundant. CDR3 sequence reads: CATDTEEGVDTQYF. The CDR3 DNA reads as TGTGCCACCGACACAGAGGAAGGGGTAGATACGCAGTATTTT. This chain uses TRBV10-3 with TRBJ2-3; weak D call: TRBD1 (5 bases). V lost 10 bases and J lost 5, with 19 bases in between. There are 14 residues in the CDR3. CDR1 is ENHRY and CDR2 is SYGVKD in the germline V gene.

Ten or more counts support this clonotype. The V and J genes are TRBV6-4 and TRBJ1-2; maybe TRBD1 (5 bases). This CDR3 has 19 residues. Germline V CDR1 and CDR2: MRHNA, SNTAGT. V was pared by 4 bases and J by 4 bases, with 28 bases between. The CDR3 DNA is TGTGCCAGCAGTGGCTGGCCCTCGGCGGCAGGGAAAAAGGGCTATGGCTACACCTTC. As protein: CASSGWPSAAGKKGYGYTF.

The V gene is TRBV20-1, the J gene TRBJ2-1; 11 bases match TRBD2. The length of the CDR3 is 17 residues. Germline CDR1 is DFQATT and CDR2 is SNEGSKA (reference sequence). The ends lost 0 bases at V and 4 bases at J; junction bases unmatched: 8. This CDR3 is CSARDLTSGSSYNEQFF. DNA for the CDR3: TGCAGTGCTAGAGATCTAACTAGCGGGAGTAGTTACAATGAGCAGTTCTTC.